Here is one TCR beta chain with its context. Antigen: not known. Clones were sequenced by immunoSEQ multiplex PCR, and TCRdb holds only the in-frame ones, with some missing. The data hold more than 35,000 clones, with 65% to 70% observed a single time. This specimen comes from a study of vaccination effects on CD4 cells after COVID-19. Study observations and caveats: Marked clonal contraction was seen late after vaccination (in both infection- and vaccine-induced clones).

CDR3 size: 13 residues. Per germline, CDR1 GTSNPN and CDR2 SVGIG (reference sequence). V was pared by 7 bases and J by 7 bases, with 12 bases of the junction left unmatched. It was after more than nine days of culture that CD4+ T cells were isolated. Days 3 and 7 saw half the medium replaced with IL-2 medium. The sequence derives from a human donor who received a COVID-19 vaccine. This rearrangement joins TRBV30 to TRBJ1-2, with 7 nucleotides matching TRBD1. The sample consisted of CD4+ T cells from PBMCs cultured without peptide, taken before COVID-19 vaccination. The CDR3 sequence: CAFPLRGGGGYTF. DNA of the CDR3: TGTGCCTTCCCGCTCAGGGGGGGCGGTGGCTACACCTTC.